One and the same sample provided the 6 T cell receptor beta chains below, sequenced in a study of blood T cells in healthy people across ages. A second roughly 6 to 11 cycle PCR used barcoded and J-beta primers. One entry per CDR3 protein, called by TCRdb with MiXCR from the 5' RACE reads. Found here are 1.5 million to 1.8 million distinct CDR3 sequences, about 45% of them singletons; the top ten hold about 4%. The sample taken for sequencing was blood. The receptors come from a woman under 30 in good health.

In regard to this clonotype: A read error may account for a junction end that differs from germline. The CDR3 region is CASSYAPGGNQPQHF. DNA for the CDR3: TGTGCCAGCAGTTACGCGCCAGGGGGAAATCAGCCTCAGCATTTT. This chain connects TRBV6-5 to TRBJ1-5; TRBD1 matches 7 bases. This CDR3 is built from 15 residues. Germline CDR1 reads MNHEY; CDR2 reads SVGAGI.

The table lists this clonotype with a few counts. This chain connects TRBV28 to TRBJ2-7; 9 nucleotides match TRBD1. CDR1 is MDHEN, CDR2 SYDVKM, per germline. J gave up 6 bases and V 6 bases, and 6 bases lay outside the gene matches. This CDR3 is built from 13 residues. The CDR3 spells CASRGTGSREQYF. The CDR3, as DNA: TGTGCCAGCAGGGGGACAGGGAGTCGCGAGCAGTACTTC.

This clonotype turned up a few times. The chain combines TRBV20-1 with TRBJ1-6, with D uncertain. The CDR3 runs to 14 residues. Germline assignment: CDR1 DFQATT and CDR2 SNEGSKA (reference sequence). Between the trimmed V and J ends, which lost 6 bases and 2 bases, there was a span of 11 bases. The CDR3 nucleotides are TGCAGTGCAACTAGGGTCACCTATAATTCACCCCTCCACTTT. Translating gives CSATRVTYNSPLHF.

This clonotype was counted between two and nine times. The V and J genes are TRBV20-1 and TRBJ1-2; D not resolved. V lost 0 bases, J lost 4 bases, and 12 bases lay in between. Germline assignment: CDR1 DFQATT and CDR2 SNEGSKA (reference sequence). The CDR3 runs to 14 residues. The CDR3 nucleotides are TGCAGTGCTAGAGAAGGGAATTACGGCTATGGCTACACCTTC. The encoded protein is CSAREGNYGYGYTF.

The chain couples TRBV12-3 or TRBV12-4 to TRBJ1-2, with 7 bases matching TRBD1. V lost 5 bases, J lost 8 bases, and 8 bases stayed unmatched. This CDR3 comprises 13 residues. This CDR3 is CASSGQGEEGYTF. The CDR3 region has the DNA TGTGCCAGCAGTGGGCAGGGGGAGGAGGGCTACACCTTC.

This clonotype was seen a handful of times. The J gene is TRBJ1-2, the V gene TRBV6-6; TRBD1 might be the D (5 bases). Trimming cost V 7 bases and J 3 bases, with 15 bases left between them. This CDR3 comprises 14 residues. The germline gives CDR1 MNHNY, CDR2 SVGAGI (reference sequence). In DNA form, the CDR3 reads TGTGCCAGCACCGCAGGGAGTATCTACTATGGCTACACCTTC. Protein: CASTAGSIYYGYTF.